The clone carrying this T cell receptor beta chain was observed a handful of times. The antigen remains unidentified. This specimen comes from a study of post-analysis software for immune sequencing data. Study context: The disease courses spanned relapsing-remitting, secondary progressive and progressive-relapsing forms of multiple sclerosis. Study-wide findings and caveats: Patients had higher frequencies than controls of roughly five TRBV segments, including TRBV5-6, TRBV5-1 and TRBV20-1. Under the F measure, samples that were prepared in one batch clustered strongly together. Compared against controls, patients with multiple sclerosis displayed significantly lower normalized Chao1 diversity.

Tagging with unique molecular identifiers was a feature of the TCR beta cDNA libraries. From around 0.96 to 9.9 million T cells, a few hundred thousand cDNA molecules were obtained. Using its own MiXCR run on the PCR reads, TCRdb lists one record per CDR3 protein. The sample has hundreds of thousands of distinct CDR3 sequences; roughly 27% are singletons. The CDR3 contains 13 residues. CDR1 and CDR2 (germline): SGHRS, YFSETQ. Deletions cut 0 bases from V and 8 bases from J, with 11 bases between. Input material: blood. This receptor was taken from a girl aged 5-17 years with multiple sclerosis. The chain has TRBV5-1 and TRBJ1-2; no clear D. In DNA, the CDR3 is TGCGCCAGCAGCTTGGACGGCCTTTCGGGCTACACCTTC. It codes for CASSLDGLSGYTF.